Described below is a single T cell receptor (beta chain) sequence and its context. The antigen is undetermined. The data originate from a study of CXCR3-negative and CXCR3-positive naive CD8 T cells. Points from the study as a whole: Much lower diversity was found in memory CD8+ cells, while both naive subsets had comparably high diversity. Researchers report that CXCR3-positive naive cells carry more hydrophobic TRB CDR3s than CXCR3-negative naive cells. Naive cells, whether CXCR3-negative or CXCR3-positive, had similar TRBV-TRBJ usage, while memory cells differed.

Via 5' RACE with UMI labels, TRB cDNA libraries were prepared. Each CDR3 protein gets one entry in TCRdb, which reprocessed the 5' RACE reads and gives no DNA. Recorded for this sample: over 50,000 distinct CDR3 sequences. The sequence came from a human donor in good health. Some clones in this sample may be carry-over from other donors' samples. Specimen: naive CXCR3+ CD8+ T cells from blood. Described subset: CD45RO-CCR7+CD27+CD95- naive CD8+ T cells expressing CXCR3 (TNR3+).

The CDR3: CASIGVTIPYEQYF. The gene calls are TRBV6-5 and TRBJ2-7. The CDR3 has 14 residues. The germline gives CDR1 MNHEY, CDR2 SVGAGI.